A selection of T cell receptor beta chains follows, all from one sample in a study of blood T cell repertoires in COVID-19. The protocol was immunoSEQ multiplex PCR, while the TCRdb copy is restricted to in-frame clones and leaves out a portion. This sample carries almost 350,000 clones, 88% of them seen once, and the ten largest clones take over 0.9%. The sample consisted of PBMCs or T cells enriched from blood (not recorded which). The receptors here all came from a woman in her 30s who had been exposed to COVID-19. CDR3s include the opening cysteine and the closing phenylalanine or tryptophan. Each record gives: CDR3 protein, CDR3 DNA, J gene, V gene, clone size, D gene. A D gene is named only where the DNA matches it firmly. The size entry is marked missing in some rows and otherwise reads once, few, many or a size class.

CDR3aa: CASTASGAYEQYF
CDR3nt: TGTGCCAGCACCGCTAGCGGGGCCTACGAGCAGTACTTC
j_gene: TRBJ2-7
v_gene: TRBV28
abundance: .
d_gene: TRBD2

CDR3aa: CASSHRGGAAGYTF
CDR3nt: TGTGCCAGCAGTCACCGAGGGGGCGCGGCTGGCTACACCTTC
j_gene: TRBJ1-2
v_gene: TRBV28
abundance: .
d_gene: TRBD1

CDR3aa: CASSASGSTNEKLFF
CDR3nt: TGTGCCAGCAGCGCCTCAGGCTCAACTAATGAAAAACTGTTTTTT
j_gene: TRBJ1-4
v_gene: TRBV9
abundance: .
d_gene: .

CDR3aa: CASRAGDYEQYF
CDR3nt: TGTGCCAGCAGAGCAGGGGACTACGAGCAGTACTTC
j_gene: TRBJ2-7
v_gene: TRBV7-9
abundance: .
d_gene: .

CDR3aa: CSVGRRWGVDSYEQYF
CDR3nt: TGCAGCGTCGGAAGAAGATGGGGGGTGGACTCCTACGAGCAGTACTTC
j_gene: TRBJ2-7
v_gene: TRBV29-1
abundance: .
d_gene: .

CDR3aa: CSARRVANTGELFF
CDR3nt: TGCAGCGCCCGGAGGGTTGCGAACACCGGGGAGCTGTTTTTT
j_gene: TRBJ2-2
v_gene: TRBV29-1
abundance: .
d_gene: .

CDR3aa: CASSQEGTGGGSPLHF
CDR3nt: TGTGCCAGCAGCCAAGAAGGTACAGGGGGCGGGTCACCCCTCCACTTT
j_gene: TRBJ1-6
v_gene: TRBV3-1/TRBV3-2
abundance: .
d_gene: TRBD1

CDR3aa: CASSSHWTGLNTEAFF
CDR3nt: TGTGCCAGCAGCTCGCACTGGACAGGATTGAACACTGAAGCTTTCTTT
j_gene: TRBJ1-1
v_gene: TRBV21-1
abundance: .
d_gene: .

CDR3aa: CASRPRPGQPQHF
CDR3nt: TGTGCCAGCAGGCCTCGCCCGGGGCAGCCCCAGCATTTT
j_gene: TRBJ1-5
v_gene: TRBV6-6
abundance: .
d_gene: .

CDR3aa: CASGLAGSSYEQYF
CDR3nt: TGTGCTAGTGGTCTAGCGGGGAGCTCCTACGAGCAGTACTTC
j_gene: TRBJ2-7
v_gene: TRBV12-5
abundance: .
d_gene: TRBD2

CDR3aa: CASSFRFGRGEQYF
CDR3nt: TGTGCCAGCAGCTTTAGGTTCGGGAGGGGGGAGCAGTACTTC
j_gene: TRBJ2-7
v_gene: TRBV11-2
abundance: .
d_gene: TRBD2

CDR3aa: CASSDLAGALTGELFF
CDR3nt: TGTGCCAGCAGCGATCTAGCGGGAGCATTGACCGGGGAGCTGTTTTTT
j_gene: TRBJ2-2
v_gene: TRBV11-1
abundance: .
d_gene: TRBD2

CDR3aa: CASTRLRQGAGSNQPQHF
CDR3nt: TGTGCCAGTACCCGCCTTCGACAGGGGGCGGGGAGCAATCAGCCCCAGCATTTT
j_gene: TRBJ1-5
v_gene: TRBV19
abundance: few
d_gene: TRBD1

CDR3aa: CASISGTGGIGEQYF
CDR3nt: TGTGCCAGCATCTCCGGGACAGGGGGAATAGGCGAGCAGTACTTC
j_gene: TRBJ2-7
v_gene: TRBV27
abundance: .
d_gene: TRBD1

CDR3aa: CASSLPGLHYGYTF
CDR3nt: TGTGCCAGCAGCTTACCGGGACTGCACTATGGCTACACCTTC
j_gene: TRBJ1-2
v_gene: TRBV3-1/TRBV3-2
abundance: .
d_gene: .

CDR3aa: CASSIGPIYGYTF
CDR3nt: TGTGCCAGCAGTATTGGGCCCATCTATGGCTACACCTTC
j_gene: TRBJ1-2
v_gene: TRBV27
abundance: .
d_gene: .

CDR3aa: CASSGRKSTDTQYF
CDR3nt: TGTGCCAGCAGTGGGAGAAAGAGCACAGATACGCAGTATTTT
j_gene: TRBJ2-3
v_gene: TRBV2
abundance: .
d_gene: .

CDR3aa: CASSLGQGVSYGYTF
CDR3nt: TGCGCCAGCAGCTTGGGACAGGGGGTTAGCTATGGCTACACCTTC
j_gene: TRBJ1-2
v_gene: TRBV5-1
abundance: .
d_gene: TRBD1

CDR3aa: CASSYPEGGSAEQYF
CDR3nt: TGTGCCAGCAGCTACCCGGAGGGAGGGTCCGCCGAGCAGTACTTC
j_gene: TRBJ2-7
v_gene: TRBV7-9
abundance: .
d_gene: TRBD2

CDR3aa: CAAQQGPDNTEAFF
CDR3nt: TGTGCCGCGCAACAGGGTCCAGATAACACTGAAGCTTTCTTT
j_gene: TRBJ1-1
v_gene: TRBV10-3
abundance: few
d_gene: .

CDR3aa: CASSLAWEGDNEQFF
CDR3nt: TGTGCCAGCAGCTTAGCCTGGGAGGGGGACAATGAGCAGTTCTTC
j_gene: TRBJ2-1
v_gene: TRBV11-3
abundance: once
d_gene: .

CDR3aa: CASSRPGTGYTGELFF
CDR3nt: TGCGCCAGCAGCCGCCCGGGGACAGGGTACACCGGGGAGCTGTTTTTT
j_gene: TRBJ2-2
v_gene: TRBV5-1
abundance: .
d_gene: TRBD1